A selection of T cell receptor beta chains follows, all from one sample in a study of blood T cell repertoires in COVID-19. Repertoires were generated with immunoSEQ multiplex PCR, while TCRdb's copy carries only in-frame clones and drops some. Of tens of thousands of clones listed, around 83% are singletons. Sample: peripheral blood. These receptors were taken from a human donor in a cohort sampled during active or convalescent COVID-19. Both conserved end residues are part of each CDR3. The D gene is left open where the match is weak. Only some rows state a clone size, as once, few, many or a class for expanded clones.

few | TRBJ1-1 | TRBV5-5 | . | CASSATGGNTEAFF | TGTGCCAGCAGCGCGACAGGAGGGAACACTGAAGCTTTCTTT
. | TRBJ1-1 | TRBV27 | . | CASSLRRENTEAFF | TGTGCCAGCAGTCTCCGACGGGAGAACACTGAAGCTTTCTTT
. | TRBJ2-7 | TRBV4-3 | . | CASSQEGQARYEQYF | TGCGCCAGCAGCCAAGAGGGGCAGGCGCGCTACGAGCAGTACTTC
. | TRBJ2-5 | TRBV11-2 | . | CASSSPMGGRWKTQYF | TGTGCCAGCAGCTCCCCTATGGGGGGTCGGTGGAAGACCCAGTACTTC
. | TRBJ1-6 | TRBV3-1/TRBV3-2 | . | CASSQAGQSSPLHF | TGTGCCAGCAGCCAAGCGGGACAAAGTTCACCCCTCCACTTT
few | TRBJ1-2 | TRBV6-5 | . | CASSYTQGYGYTF | TGTGCCAGCAGTTACACACAGGGCTATGGCTACACCTTC
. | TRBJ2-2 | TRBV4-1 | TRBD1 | CASNIQPGQGVGELFF | TGCGCCAGCAATATCCAGCCGGGACAGGGAGTCGGGGAGCTGTTTTTT
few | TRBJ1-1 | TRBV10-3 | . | CAIKGLWNTEAFF | TGTGCCATCAAGGGACTTTGGAACACTGAAGCTTTCTTT
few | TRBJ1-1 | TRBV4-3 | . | CASSQEAGTLNTEAFF | TGCGCCAGCAGCCAAGAGGCAGGAACCCTGAACACTGAAGCTTTCTTT
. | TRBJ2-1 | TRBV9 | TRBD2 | CASSVSLPLAGYNEQFF | TGTGCCAGCAGCGTATCTCTCCCGCTAGCGGGGTACAATGAGCAGTTCTTC
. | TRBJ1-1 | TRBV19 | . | CASSQVGGTEAFF | TGTGCCAGTAGTCAGGTGGGGGGCACTGAAGCTTTCTTT
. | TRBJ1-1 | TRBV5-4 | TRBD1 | CASRDREAAFF | TGTGCCAGCAGGGACAGGGAGGCAGCTTTCTTT
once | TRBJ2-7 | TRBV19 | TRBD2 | CASSIRGTSGGADHEQYF | TGTGCCAGTAGTATCCGCGGTACCAGCGGGGGGGCCGACCACGAGCAGTACTTC
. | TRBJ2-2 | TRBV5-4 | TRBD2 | CASSLGLAGVANTGELFF | TGTGCCAGCAGCTTGGGACTAGCGGGGGTCGCGAACACCGGGGAGCTGTTTTTT
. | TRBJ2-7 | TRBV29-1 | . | CSVGAGGTNEQYF | TGCAGCGTTGGAGCAGGAGGTACAAACGAGCAGTACTTC
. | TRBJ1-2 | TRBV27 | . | CASSLSTRWDYGYTF | TGTGCCAGCAGTTTATCGACACGTTGGGACTATGGCTACACCTTC
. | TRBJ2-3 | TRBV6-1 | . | CASSEGLGAYADTQYF | TGTGCCAGCAGTGAAGGTCTGGGGGCTTATGCAGATACGCAGTATTTT
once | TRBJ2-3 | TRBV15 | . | CATSRDKGLNTDTQYF | TGTGCCACCAGCAGAGATAAGGGACTCAACACAGATACGCAGTATTTT
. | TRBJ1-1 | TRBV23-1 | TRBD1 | CASSQSLKGQGGAFF | TGCGCCAGCAGTCAATCCCTTAAAGGACAGGGGGGAGCTTTCTTT
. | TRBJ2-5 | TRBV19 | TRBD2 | CASSIGTSGGLREETQYF | TGTGCCAGTAGTATCGGGACTAGCGGGGGATTAAGGGAAGAGACCCAGTACTTC
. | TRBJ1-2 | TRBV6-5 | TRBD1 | CASSQQGARGYTF | TGTGCCAGCAGTCAACAGGGGGCGCGGGGCTACACCTTC
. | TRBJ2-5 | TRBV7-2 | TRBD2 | CASSFSGGGQETQYF | TGTGCCAGCAGCTTTTCGGGAGGAGGGCAAGAGACCCAGTACTTC
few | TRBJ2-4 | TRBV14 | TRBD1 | CASSQNRDRRDIQYF | TGTGCCAGCAGCCAGAACCGGGACAGGAGGGACATTCAGTACTTC
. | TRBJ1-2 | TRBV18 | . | CASSPESLYGYTF | TGTGCCAGCTCACCTGAGAGTCTCTATGGCTACACCTTC
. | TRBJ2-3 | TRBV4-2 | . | CASSHLEGGGKDTQYF | TGTGCCAGCAGCCACCTAGAAGGGGGGGGCAAAGATACGCAGTATTTT
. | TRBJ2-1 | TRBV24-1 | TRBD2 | CATSDSRLAGSYNEQFF | TGTGCCACCAGTGATTCCAGACTAGCGGGGTCCTACAATGAGCAGTTCTTC
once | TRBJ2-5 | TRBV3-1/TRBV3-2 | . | CASSQRGYSYQETQYF | TGTGCCAGCAGCCAACGGGGGTATTCGTACCAAGAGACCCAGTACTTC
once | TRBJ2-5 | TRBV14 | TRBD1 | CASSPRGTGSWETQYF | TGTGCCAGCAGCCCCCGGGGGACAGGGAGCTGGGAGACCCAGTACTTC
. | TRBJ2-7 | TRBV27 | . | CASRDRTRNEQYF | TGTGCCAGCAGGGACCGGACACGGAACGAGCAGTACTTC
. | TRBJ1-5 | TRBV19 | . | CASAQTGNRGNQPQHF | TGTGCCAGCGCCCAGACCGGGAATCGGGGCAATCAGCCCCAGCATTTT
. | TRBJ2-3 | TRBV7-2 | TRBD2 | CASSSQLAGTDTQYF | TGTGCCAGCAGCTCCCAACTAGCGGGGACAGATACGCAGTATTTT
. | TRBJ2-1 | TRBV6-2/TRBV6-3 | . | CASSLDLNNEQFF | TGTGCCAGCAGTCTCGACTTAAACAATGAGCAGTTCTTC
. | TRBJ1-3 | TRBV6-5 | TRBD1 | CASSAGTGGNTIYF | TGTGCCAGCAGCGCCGGGACAGGGGGAAACACCATATATTTT
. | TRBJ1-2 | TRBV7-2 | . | CASSSEGQRLSLGYTF | TGTGCCAGCAGCTCAGAAGGACAGCGCCTCTCGCTAGGCTACACCTTC
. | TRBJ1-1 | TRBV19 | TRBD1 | CATSTGSHTEAFF | TGTGCCACTTCGACAGGGTCACACACTGAAGCTTTCTTT
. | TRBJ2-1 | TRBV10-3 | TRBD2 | CAISTAGGPRNEQFF | TGTGCCATCAGTACCGCGGGGGGGCCCAGGAATGAGCAGTTCTTC
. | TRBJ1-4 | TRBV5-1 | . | CASSLGDSYEKLFF | TGCGCCAGCAGCTTGGGCGACAGCTATGAAAAACTGTTTTTT
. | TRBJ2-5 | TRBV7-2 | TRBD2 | CASSLSPSSGGQETQYF | TGTGCCAGCAGCTTAAGCCCGTCTAGCGGGGGACAAGAGACCCAGTACTTC
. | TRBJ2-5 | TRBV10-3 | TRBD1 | CAISGDSQETQYF | TGTGCCATCAGCGGGGACAGCCAAGAGACCCAGTACTTC
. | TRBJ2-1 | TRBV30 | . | CAWSVDPGGYNEQFF | TGTGCCTGGAGTGTAGATCCCGGAGGCTACAATGAGCAGTTCTTC
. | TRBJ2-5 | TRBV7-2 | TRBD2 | CASSLVGRGGLETQYF | TGTGCCAGCAGCCTTGTGGGTCGGGGGGGTTTGGAGACCCAGTACTTC
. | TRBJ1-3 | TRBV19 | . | CASSNSGVPGNTIYF | TGTGCCAGTAGTAACAGCGGAGTCCCTGGAAACACCATATATTTT
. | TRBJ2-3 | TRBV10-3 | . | CAISAGQGTDTQYF | TGTGCCATCAGTGCCGGTCAGGGGACAGATACGCAGTATTTT
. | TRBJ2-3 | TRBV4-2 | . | CASSQEGGGQPDTQYF | TGTGCCAGCAGCCAAGAAGGGGGGGGCCAGCCAGATACGCAGTATTTT
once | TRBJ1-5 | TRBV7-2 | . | CASSTRSGGFEPQHF | TGTGCCAGCAGCACTCGTTCGGGGGGTTTTGAGCCCCAGCATTTT
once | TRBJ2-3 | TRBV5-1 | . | CASSLVGGALDTQYF | TGCGCCAGCAGCTTGGTCGGCGGGGCTTTAGATACGCAGTATTTT
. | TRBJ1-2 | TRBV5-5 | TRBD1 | CASSPDRGGYTF | TGTGCCAGCAGCCCAGACAGGGGCGGCTACACCTTC
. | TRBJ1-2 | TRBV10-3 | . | CAISESVLAGYGYTF | TGTGCCATCAGTGAGAGTGTGTTAGCGGGTTATGGCTACACCTTC
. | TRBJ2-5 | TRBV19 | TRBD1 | CASRYRGAEETQYF | TGTGCCAGTAGATACAGGGGCGCAGAAGAGACCCAGTACTTC
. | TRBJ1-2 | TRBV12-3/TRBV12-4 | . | CASSFRDYGYTF | TGTGCCAGCAGTTTTAGAGACTATGGCTACACCTTC
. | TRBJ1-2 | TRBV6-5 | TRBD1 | CASSYDRGYGYTF | TGTGCCAGCAGTTACGACAGGGGCTATGGCTACACCTTC
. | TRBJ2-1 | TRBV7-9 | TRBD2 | CASSLEAGGKYNEQFF | TGTGCCAGCAGCTTAGAAGCGGGGGGAAAGTACAATGAGCAGTTCTTC
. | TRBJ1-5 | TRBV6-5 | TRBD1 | CASSRTGTSNQPQHF | TGTGCCAGCAGTAGGACAGGGACTAGCAATCAGCCCCAGCATTTT